The 27 T cell receptor beta chains listed next were all sequenced from one sample in a study of memory CD4+ T cells and cytomegalovirus serostatus. The sort gate was single viable CD3+CD4+CD8-CD45RO+ cells for memory CD4+ T cells. The data were produced by immunoSEQ multiplex PCR, yet TCRdb's version contains in-frame clones alone and is incomplete. The table has about 45,000 clones, around 80% seen once; the top ten hold 0.94%. Sequenced: memory CD4+ T cells from blood. All receptors come from an adult in good health and CMV-seronegative.

The chain couples TRBV11-2 to TRBJ2-7; 7 bases fit TRBD2. Per the germline V gene, CDR1 is SGHAT and CDR2 is FQNNGV. The J segment lost 2 bases and the V segment lost 2 bases, leaving 6 bases of the junction unmatched. The length of the CDR3 is 15 residues. This CDR3 is CASSLSPGGAYEQYF. As DNA, the CDR3 is TGTGCCAGCAGCTTATCGCCGGGGGGAGCCTACGAGCAGTACTTC.

The CDR3 DNA sequence: TGTGCCAGCAGCTTAGAAGGGGTCAGCACCGGGGAGCTGTTTTTT. Its protein product is CASSLEGVSTGELFF. This chain connects TRBV7-9 to TRBJ2-2; D is possibly TRBD1 (5 bases). The V gene's germline CDR1 is SEHNR and CDR2 FQNEAQ (reference sequence). The CDR3 has 15 residues. The ends were cut back, 1 base at V and 4 bases at J, with 10 bases in the middle.

The CDR3 coding sequence is TGTGCCAGCAGCGTGGGACTAGCGGGGACAAATTCCTACAATGAGCAGTTCTTC. Translated: CASSVGLAGTNSYNEQFF. The chain employs TRBV9 and TRBJ2-1; 13 bases line up with TRBD2. The length of the CDR3 is 18 residues. Germline V gene lookup returns CDR1 SGDLS and CDR2 YYNGEE. J lost 1 base, V lost 2 bases, and 6 bases had no gene match.

The V call is TRBV15, the J call TRBJ2-4; 11 positions agree with TRBD2. The CDR3 consists of 19 residues. V shed 1 base, J shed 0 bases, and the junction held 8 bases outside the gene matches. CDR1 and CDR2 (germline): LNHNV, YYDKDF (reference sequence). The CDR3 spells CATSRGLAGGSLAKNIQYF. The CDR3 DNA is TGTGCCACCAGCAGAGGTCTAGCGGGGGGTTCTCTAGCCAAAAACATTCAGTACTTC.

This clone was picked up one time. The chain links TRBV7-2 to TRBJ2-1; 7 nucleotides agree with TRBD1. V was pared by 0 bases and J by 2 bases, with 7 bases of the junction left unmatched. Germline V gene data show CDR1 as SGHTA and CDR2 as FQGNSA. The CDR3 runs 17 residues. This chain's CDR3 is CASSLAPPGTAYNEQFF. CDR3 nucleotide sequence: TGTGCCAGCAGCTTAGCCCCGCCCGGGACAGCCTACAATGAGCAGTTCTTC.

In its sample, this clone was seen once. The chain uses TRBV6-1 and TRBJ2-7; either TRBD1 or TRBD2 may fit D (5 bases each). Trimming cost V 8 bases and J 3 bases, with 14 bases left between them. The germline V gene has CDR1 MNHNS and CDR2 SASEGT. CDR3 size: 13 residues. CDR3 coding DNA: TGTGCCAGCGCTATTTGGGGGAACTACGAGCAGTACTTC. It specifies CASAIWGNYEQYF.

The chain has TRBV7-2 and TRBJ1-5, with a tentative D call TRBD1 (6 bases). Germline V lookup: CDR1 SGHTA, CDR2 FQGNSA. The CDR3 loop spans 16 amino acids. Between the trimmed V and J ends, which lost 5 bases and 11 bases, there was a span of 25 bases. The CDR3 sequence: CASSRGTIAGGEAQHF. In DNA form, the CDR3 reads TGTGCCAGCAGCAGAGGGACAATCGCTGGAGGGGAGGCCCAGCATTTT.

The gene calls are TRBV30 and TRBJ1-2, with D perhaps matching TRBD1 (5 bases). The ends were cut back, 0 bases at V and 6 bases at J, with 14 bases in the middle. CDR1 GTSNPN and CDR2 SVGIG come from the germline V gene (reference sequence). The length of the CDR3 is 14 residues. This CDR3 is CAWSVGWGQDGYTF. CDR3 coding DNA: TGTGCCTGGAGTGTAGGGTGGGGCCAGGATGGCTACACCTTC.

This clone has only a few counts. The chain couples TRBV11-2 to TRBJ2-7; 9 bases align to TRBD1. The CDR3 contains 15 residues. CDR1 and CDR2 from the germline V gene are SGHAT and FQNNGV. V shed 3 bases and J 2 bases; nucleotides not matched to a gene: 5. The CDR3 sequence: CASSFYRGPPYEQYF. The DNA of the CDR3 is TGTGCCAGCAGCTTCTACAGGGGGCCCCCCTACGAGCAGTACTTC.

This clone was recorded only once. The CDR3 spells CASRAGQPNTGELFF. CDR3 nucleotides: TGTGCCAGCAGAGCGGGACAGCCGAACACCGGGGAGCTGTTTTTT. The V gene is TRBV6-6, the J gene TRBJ2-2; D may be TRBD1 or TRBD2 (7 bases each). The V end lost 6 bases, the J end lost 0 bases, and 11 bases lay between the germline ends. In germline, CDR1 is MNHNY, CDR2 SVGAGI (reference sequence). The CDR3 extends over 15 amino acids.

V is TRBV18 and J is TRBJ1-3, with D tentatively TRBD1 (6 bases). Deletions cut 4 bases from V and 0 bases from J, with 13 bases between. The CDR3 consists of 16 residues. Per germline, CDR1 KGHSH and CDR2 LQKENI. DNA for the CDR3: TGTGCCAGCTCACTTGCAGGGGACCTCTCTGGAAACACCATATATTTT. Its protein is CASSLAGDLSGNTIYF.

The chain couples TRBV5-4 to TRBJ1-3, with a tentative D call TRBD1 (6 bases). The CDR3 sequence is 14 residues long. Trimming stripped 3 bases from V and 3 bases from J, with 10 bases between. Germline CDR1 is SGHNT and CDR2 is YYREEE (reference sequence). CDR3 in DNA: TGTGCCAGCAGCTCCTACAGGGATGGAAACACCATATATTTT. It translates to CASSSYRDGNTIYF.

The rearrangement links TRBV29-1 to TRBJ2-1, with D possibly TRBD1 on 6 matching bases. Germline CDR1 SQVTM, CDR2 ANQGSEA. The CDR3 totals 11 residues. V gave up 8 bases and J gave up 8 bases, with 13 bases separating them. For the CDR3, the DNA is TGCAGCTTCTCCAGGGGCCATGAGCAGTTCTTC. This encodes CSFSRGHEQFF.

The gene calls are TRBV4-3 and TRBJ2-3, with D tentatively TRBD1 (6 bases). The CDR3 has 16 residues. Trimming stripped 0 bases from V and 3 bases from J, with 13 bases between. CDR1 is LGHNA, CDR2 YSLEER, per germline. The chain's CDR3 is CASSQDGLGGTDTQYF. The CDR3 DNA reads TGCGCCAGCAGCCAAGATGGCCTAGGGGGAACAGATACGCAGTATTTT.

The rearrangement joins TRBV27 to TRBJ1-4; TRBD1 aligns across 10 bases. Losses at the gene ends were 6 bases for V and 7 bases for J; bases not matched to a gene: 2. The CDR3 consists of 13 residues. CDR1 is MNHEY, CDR2 SMNVEV, per germline (reference sequence). The CDR3: CASSRDRGEKLFF. The DNA of the CDR3 is TGTGCCAGCAGCCGGGACAGGGGTGAAAAACTGTTTTTT.

The chain uses TRBV28 and TRBJ2-3, with D possibly being TRBD2 (6 bases). The CDR3 covers 15 residues. Trimming cost V 6 bases and J 4 bases, with 17 bases left between them. Germline CDR1 and CDR2: MDHEN and SYDVKM. CDR3 nucleotides: TGTGCCAGCAGCTCCCGTGGAGGGTCGGCAGATACGCAGTATTTT. Its translation is CASSSRGGSADTQYF.

The rearrangement uses TRBV28 and TRBJ1-1; D may be TRBD1 (5 bases). The CDR3 has 15 residues. Germline V gives CDR1 MDHEN, CDR2 SYDVKM. Deletions cut 3 bases from V and 2 bases from J, with 13 bases between. The CDR3: CASSFQTEVNTEAFF. CDR3 sequence (DNA): TGTGCCAGCAGTTTCCAGACAGAAGTTAACACTGAAGCTTTCTTT. The full variable domain, completed using reference TRBV28 and TRBJ1-1, is DVKVTQSSRYLVKRTGEKVFLECVQDMDHENMFWYRQDPGLGLRLIYFSYDVKMKEKGDIPEGYSVSREKKERFSLILESASTNQTSMYLCASSFQTEVNTEAFFGQGTRLTVV.

The genes are TRBV7-9 and TRBJ1-1, with D possibly matching TRBD1 (6 bases). CDR3 length: 16 amino acids. V lost 6 bases and J 4 bases, leaving 21 bases between the germline ends. The V gene's germline CDR1 is SEHNR and CDR2 FQNEAQ (reference sequence). The CDR3: CASRPQSLPGATEAFF. CDR3 coding DNA: TGTGCCAGCAGACCTCAGTCCCTGCCAGGGGCCACTGAAGCTTTCTTT.

The V gene is TRBV7-3, the J gene TRBJ1-1; D call uncertain. In germline, CDR1 is SGHTA, CDR2 FQGTGA. V lost 5 bases and J 8 bases, leaving 9 bases between the germline ends. The CDR3 extends over 11 amino acids. The CDR3, as DNA: TGTGCCAGCAGCCAAATACAGGAAGCTTTCTTT. Translation gives CASSQIQEAFF.

This chain uses TRBV5-6 with TRBJ1-2, with TRBD1 as a possible D gene (6 bases). Germline CDR1 reads SGHDT; CDR2 reads YYEEEE. Trimming shortened V by 7 bases and J by 4 bases, and 17 bases separated the two germline ends. The CDR3 is made up of 14 amino acids. The CDR3 reads CASRKQGLSYGYTF. DNA of the CDR3: TGTGCCAGCCGAAAACAGGGATTGAGCTATGGCTACACCTTC.

V is TRBV5-5 and J is TRBJ1-1; the D is unclear. In germline, CDR1 is SGHKS, CDR2 YYEKEE (reference sequence). The V end was cut by 4 bases, the J end by 4 bases, with 14 bases between. This CDR3 has 14 amino acids. Written as DNA, the CDR3 is TGTGCCAGCAGCCCTCGGGTAGGGAGCACTGAAGCTTTCTTT. Translated: CASSPRVGSTEAFF.

The genes are TRBV5-1 and TRBJ2-1; D is ambiguous. Trimming stripped 4 bases from V and 0 bases from J, with 8 bases between. Germline values: CDR1 SGHRS, CDR2 YFSETQ. The CDR3 consists of 14 residues. The chain's CDR3 is CASSQRSSYNEQFF. The DNA for the CDR3 is TGCGCCAGCAGCCAACGGAGCTCCTACAATGAGCAGTTCTTC.

The gene calls are TRBV28 and TRBJ2-4; weak D call: TRBD1 (6 bases). V lost 5 bases, J lost 2 bases, and 16 bases lay in between. In germline, CDR1 is MDHEN, CDR2 SYDVKM. The CDR3 has 16 residues. CDR3 sequence reads: CASSVQGFGSKNIQYF. The CDR3 DNA is TGTGCCAGCAGTGTACAGGGTTTTGGGTCCAAAAACATTCAGTACTTC.

This clone was observed a single time. This rearrangement joins TRBV7-2 to TRBJ1-6; the D is unclear. V shed 5 bases and J shed 0 bases, with 11 bases lying between them. Per the germline V gene, CDR1 is SGHTA and CDR2 is FQGNSA. The CDR3 has 16 amino acids. The CDR3 reads CASSPPGYSYNSPLHF. CDR3 coding DNA: TGTGCCAGCAGCCCCCCCGGGTACTCCTATAATTCACCCCTCCACTTT.

The chain carries TRBV28 and TRBJ2-7, with a tentative D call TRBD2 (6 bases). The CDR3 totals 14 residues. Germline-derived CDR1 and CDR2 are MDHEN and SYDVKM. V lost 3 bases to trimming and J lost 5 bases, with 14 bases between them. The CDR3 coding sequence is TGTGCCAGCAGTTTGGCGGGGAAGATCAACGAGCAGTACTTC. Its protein product is CASSLAGKINEQYF.

The V and J genes are TRBV7-3 and TRBJ1-2; TRBD1 matches at 7 bases. In germline, CDR1 is SGHTA, CDR2 FQGTGA. V dropped 5 bases and J dropped 3; count of bases not matched to a gene: 9. The CDR3 has 15 amino acids. The CDR3 coding sequence is TGTGCCAGCAGCCCGCAGGGGACAGAAGACTATGGCTACACCTTC. It encodes CASSPQGTEDYGYTF.

This chain links TRBV27 with TRBJ2-2; 11 bases are a match to TRBD2. CDR3 length: 16 amino acids. The germline V gene encodes CDR1 MNHEY and CDR2 SMNVEV (reference sequence). The junction had 2 bases not matched to a gene; V was cut back by 1 base and J by 4 bases. CDR3 DNA sequence: TGTGCCAGCAGTTTATGGCTAGCGGGGGGCACCGGGGAGCTGTTTTTT. Translation gives CASSLWLAGGTGELFF.